What follows are 9 T cell receptor beta chains derived from one specimen sequenced in a study of blood T cell repertoires in COVID-19. Sequenced by immunoSEQ multiplex PCR; TCRdb stores in-frame clones only, minus some. The sample has roughly 190,000 clones; nearly 90% are singletons. Specimen: peripheral blood. Source of these receptors: a woman in her 40s who had recovered from COVID-19.

The chain carries TRBV28 and TRBJ1-6, with D unclear. Deletions cut 3 bases from V and 9 bases from J, with 12 bases between. The CDR3 has 14 residues. The germline V gene encodes CDR1 MDHEN and CDR2 SYDVKM. The CDR3 loop reads CASSFSERVSPLHF. CDR3 nucleotide sequence: TGTGCCAGCAGTTTCTCCGAACGGGTTTCACCCCTCCACTTT.

The chain has TRBV29-1 and TRBJ1-2; TRBD1 matches at 7 bases. The CDR3 spans 18 residues. J gave up 1 base and V 5 bases, and 19 bases lay outside the gene matches. CDR1 is SQVTM, CDR2 ANQGSEA, per germline. CDR3 DNA sequence: TGCAGCGTTCCCGTCATATACAGGGGCCTACTGAGTAACTATGGCTACACCTTC. Its translation: CSVPVIYRGLLSNYGYTF. Full variable domain (remainder filled in from reference TRBV29-1 and TRBJ1-2): SAVISQKPSRDICQRGTSLTIQCQVDSQVTMMFWYRQQPGQSLTLIATANQGSEATYESGFVIDKFPISRPNLTFSTLTVSNMSPEDSSIYLCSVPVIYRGLLSNYGYTFGSGTRLTVV.

The gene calls are TRBV7-2 and TRBJ1-2, with a tentative D call TRBD1 (5 bases). V was cut by 0 bases and J by 9 bases, with 8 bases left in between. The CDR3 has 12 residues. CDR1 is SGHTA, CDR2 FQGNSA, per germline. CDR3 protein: CASSLAGGRYTF. CDR3 bases: TGTGCCAGCAGCTTAGCGGGGGGACGCTACACCTTC.

This clone showed up just a few times. The chain joins TRBV11-3 to TRBJ2-1; possible D gene TRBD1, 6 bases. Trimming stripped 6 bases from V and 8 bases from J, with 11 bases between. The CDR3 length is 12 residues. CDR1 is SGHNT and CDR2 is YENEEA in the germline V gene. The DNA of the CDR3 is TGTGCCAGCAGGGGCAGGGGCGATGAGCAGTTCTTC. Translation gives CASRGRGDEQFF.

A single count supports this clone. V usage is TRBV28 and J usage is TRBJ2-5, with a possible D match to TRBD2 (6 bases). The germline V gene encodes CDR1 MDHEN and CDR2 SYDVKM. Trimming stripped 6 bases from V and 2 bases from J, with 19 bases between. This CDR3 spans 16 amino acids. The CDR3 DNA reads TGTGCCAGCAGACCACCCTCACTGGGGGGACAAGAGACCCAGTACTTC. As protein: CASRPPSLGGQETQYF.

The V gene is TRBV28, the J gene TRBJ1-2, with 7 bases matching TRBD1. Germline V lookup: CDR1 MDHEN, CDR2 SYDVKM. Germline trimming cut 4 bases from V and 7 bases from J; bases unmatched to any gene: 9. The CDR3 spans 14 residues. The CDR3 region has the DNA TGTGCCAGCAGTTCGGAAAGGGGGCGTGGTGGCTACACCTTC. Amino acid sequence: CASSSERGRGGYTF.

This clone was detected a few times. The chain employs TRBV28 and TRBJ2-7, with a weak D call TRBD1 (6 bases). In germline, CDR1 is MDHEN, CDR2 SYDVKM. This CDR3 region has 12 residues. V lost 6 bases and J 3 bases, leaving 9 bases between the germline ends. The CDR3 region is CASSRGYYEQYF. CDR3 coding DNA: TGTGCCAGCAGCAGGGGCTACTACGAGCAGTACTTC.

J is TRBJ2-1 and V is TRBV28; D gene unclear. CDR3 length: 12 residues. V lost 1 base, J lost 6 bases, and 4 bases lay in between. Germline assignment: CDR1 MDHEN and CDR2 SYDVKM. The CDR3 region has the DNA TGTGCCAGCAGTTTATTTCTCAATGAGCAGTTCTTC. Its protein is CASSLFLNEQFF.

The rearrangement links TRBV2 to TRBJ2-7; D is perhaps TRBD1 (6 bases). This CDR3 is built from 13 residues. V was clipped by 6 bases and J by 2 bases, with 11 bases between them. Per the germline V gene, CDR1 is SNHLY and CDR2 is FYNNEI. The CDR3 loop is CASRGTSPYEQYF. The CDR3 DNA follows: TGTGCCAGCAGAGGGACATCGCCCTACGAGCAGTACTTC.